The sample holds one count of the clone carrying this T cell receptor (beta chain). The repertoire was sequenced with immunoSEQ multiplex PCR; TCRdb's copy has only in-frame clones and lacks some. The sample includes 90,000 or so clones, around 89% of them seen just once. This sample was included in a study of PD-L1 blockade in urothelial cancer. Study-wide context: Previous chemotherapy exposure amounted to 0 to 3 regimens for patients.

Germline V CDR1 and CDR2: LGHNA, YNFKEQ. This CDR3 spans 17 amino acids. The junction had 9 bases not matched to a gene; V was cut back by 0 bases and J by 7 bases. The time point: pretreatment peripheral blood. This specimen consisted of PBMCs, obtained around atezolizumab (anti-PD-L1) treatment. The receptor was derived from a man between 60 and 75 years old with urothelial cancer. The chain links TRBV4-2 to TRBJ2-6; 7 bases line up with TRBD2. As DNA, the CDR3 is TGTGCCAGCAGCCAAGAAGGAGGGAGGGTTTCAGCCAACGTCCTGACTTTC. It is translated as CASSQEGGRVSANVLTF.